This TCR beta chain was sequenced for a study of radiotherapy plus CTLA-4 blockade in lung cancer. Study-wide findings and caveats: Tumor-origin TCR clones grew in blood after radiotherapy plus ipilimumab.

The protocol was immunoSEQ multiplex PCR, while the TCRdb copy is restricted to in-frame clones and leaves out a portion. Among about 78,000 clones listed, more than 75% were seen once. After removal of 8 bases from V and 5 bases from J, the junction contained 10 bases not matched to a gene. Germline V lookup: CDR1 SGHVS, CDR2 FQNEAQ. The CDR3 totals 14 residues. On this clone: What it recognizes is unknown.

CTLA-4 blockade with ipilimumab, together with focal radiation, was given to patients with chemo-refractory metastatic non-small-cell lung cancer. The source of this sequence is a human donor with non-small cell lung cancer who had stable disease on radiotherapy plus ipilimumab. This chain connects TRBV7-8 to TRBJ2-5; 8 bases line up with TRBD1. The sequencing used peripheral blood, collected from a patient treated with radiotherapy plus ipilimumab. The CDR3 nucleotides are TGTGCCAGCTGTGTTGGCAGGGGGCAGGAGACCCAGTACTTC. Its translation: CASCVGRGQETQYF.